This T cell receptor beta chain is drawn from a study of CD4 T cells in relation to SARS-CoV-2 and coronaviruses (dated by TCRdb to 2020 to 2023). Turning to the overall study: In the ViraFEST assay, PBMCs were grown with antigen for about eleven days, and TCR beta CDR3s were then sequenced to identify antigen-specific clonal expansions. The Adaptive Biotechnologies TCR-sequencing kit was used for samples from a few pre-COVID donors and for the naive versus memory experiments, whereas the other data were Illumina-based. HLA restriction was mapped for shared crossreactive spike epitopes using patient-derived lymphoblastoid cell lines. A different TCR-beta assay, based on Illumina, was used to sequence expansion assays from other donors in the study. An HIV-1 Nef peptide pool or a culture without peptide was used as the negative reference condition. The study assessed, at the TCR clonotype level, memory CD4+ T cell crossreactivity between SARS-CoV-2 and common cold coronavirus spike proteins. What the authors observed across the whole study: In roughly two thirds of donors, memory CD4+ clonotypes turned up that crossrecognized SARS-CoV-2 and at least one common cold coronavirus spike. The study was constrained by small numbers of patients and of tested TCRs. Pre-pandemic and post-infection samples were not both contributed by any donor, so tracing of the source of pre-existing responses was limited. Because the crossreactivity analysis focused on spike protein, crossreactivity against other viral proteins was not assessed. Crossreactive clones showed significantly weaker SARS-CoV-2-driven expansion than monoreactive clones, consistent with antigenic imprinting.

The library relied on the immunoSEQ multiplex PCR assay. Regarding the original processing steps: During preprocessing, nonproductive sequences were removed, along with CDR3s that did not begin with C, did not end with F or W, or were shorter than 7 amino acids. Antigen-specific clonotypes were called with the MANAFEST web app, based on expansion relative to reference and other culture wells. A clone counted as positive if significantly expanded in 2 of 3 replicate wells versus the reference culture at FDR below 0.05. To be called positive, a clone also had to show significant expansion compared with every other tandem well and an odds ratio greater than 5. CDR3 homology was measured as pairwise Levenshtein distance, computed with the stringdist R package after trimming three terminal residues from each end. TCRdb carries this immuneACCESS record with in-frame sequences only. Its versions omit some clonotypes, under half of them owing to an unresolved V gene in the studies checked, with the rest unexplained. The V and J calls and clone size were taken over from that table, and D and trimming were inferred from the DNA. The table for this sample lists roughly 17,000 clones; about 84% of them were counted only once. Together, the top ten hold over 40% of the sample.

CDR1 and CDR2 were assigned from the germline V gene as MNHEY and SVGEGT. The CDR3 holds 15 amino acids from the cysteine to the phenylalanine. Only CDR3 DNA remains: 45 bases, in frame from the first base. At the junction V is shortened by 6 bases and J by 6 bases, with 18 bases in between. CD4+ T cells from unexposed donors were collected before the COVID-19 pandemic (2011-2018). After 10 days of culture, CD4+ T cells were isolated with the EasySep CD4+ T cell isolation kit. Unexposed donor CD4+ T cells were tested for reactivity to SARS-CoV-2 S and N and four common cold coronavirus spike pools, as cell number allowed. Each well received under 2.5 million PBMCs, cultured in IMDM supplemented with approximately 5% human AB serum and roughly 9.5 IU/ml IL-2. Half of the culture medium was replaced with fresh IL-2-containing medium on days 3 and 7. Each peptide culture condition was generally run in triplicate replicate wells. Leukapheresis product for the unexposed donors was purchased commercially. Ficoll-Paque PLUS gradient centrifugation was used to isolate PBMCs from either whole blood or leukapheresis product. PBMCs were either cryopreserved at -140 degrees C or used fresh in the expansion assay. The QIAamp Micro DNA Kit was used to extract genomic DNA from the CD4+ T cells.

In regard to this clone: The clone's antigen remains unknown. Per-base qualities were not stored, and no clone one base away is much larger.

The chain was built from TRBV6-2 or TRBV6-3 and TRBJ1-5; TRBD1 could be the D gene, as 6 bases match. Sample: CD4+ T cells from PBMCs, cultured in vitro. The TCR sequence derives from a human donor in good health. CDR3 sequence: CASSRFWGARQPQHF. The sequence in DNA is TGTGCCAGCAGCCGATTTTGGGGGGCGCGTCAGCCCCAGCATTTT.